Reported below is one T cell receptor beta chain. Ten or more counts support this clonotype. There is no known antigen for this receptor. Within one base of it there is no much larger clone, and no base qualities were kept. The sample belongs to a study of neurological immune-mediated disorders (dated by TCRdb to about 2019). Background for the entire study: Among the approximately 35 multiple sclerosis patients, relapsing-remitting MS accounted for around 30 and secondary progressive MS accounted for 3. Using UMI-based sequencing, the study compared peripheral blood TCR-beta repertoires from patients with HTLV-I-associated myelopathy (HAM/TSP), patients with multiple sclerosis, and healthy controls. The 85 to 110 TCR-beta libraries included longitudinal samples, technical triplicates and paired sorted CD4+ and CD8+ T-cell subsets alongside PBMC samples. The cohort comprised about 70 subjects: 15 or so HAM/TSP patients, 34 multiple sclerosis patients and about 20 healthy controls. On the study overall, not on this receptor specifically: In phylogenetic analysis, the repertoires of 18 of 34 MS patients grouped into a cluster of related CDR3 sequences, which suggests a possible signature at the repertoire level. No identical CDR3 amino acid sequences were found to be shared among expanded clones across subjects, suggesting that TCR-beta repertoires were private in all groups. TCR clonal expansion was highest in HAM/TSP patients and lowest in MS patients, with MS patients falling below even healthy controls. The MS cluster was not associated with any clinical or MRI features, and the authors stated that larger cohorts are needed.

For the unsorted PBMC libraries, 2 million PBMCs were stored in RNAlater at -80 degrees C until RNA extraction and were used to generate the libraries. Multiple sclerosis patients were enrolled in a US clinical protocol under which disease progression was evaluated by magnetic resonance imaging. PBMCs were separated from peripheral blood using Ficoll-Hypaque density gradient centrifugation and then cryopreserved in liquid nitrogen. To synthesize cDNA, template-switch 5'RACE was performed with a primer carrying a 10-nucleotide random unique molecular identifier so that each TCR transcript was tagged. Every sequencing run covered 15-18 subjects and yielded more than 180 million TCR-beta sequences. The RNeasy kit was used to extract total RNA. The KAPA Real-time Library Amplification kit was used to amplify TCR-beta VDJ regions with primers targeting the TCR constant region and the 5'RACE anchor. A first PCR added sample indexes and Illumina adaptors, and a second PCR then raised library yield. After purification with Ampure beads, the TCR product of roughly 650 bp was size-selected on a 2% E-gel SizeSelection system. Before pooling, library quality was checked on a Bioanalyzer, concentration was measured with Qubit, and libraries were quantified with the Kapa Library Quantification kit. Paired-end 2 x 150 bp sequencing of the libraries was performed on an Illumina HiSeq 2500. To increase sequence diversity, about 23-32% phiX was spiked into each library pool. In the authors' own workflow: Quality-filtered reads were processed with the UMI-based MiGEC pipeline, and over 80% of raw TCR sequences were removed by the MiGEC pipeline during error correction. IMGT germline references were used for aligning VDJ genes, and each clonotype was defined as a unique CDR3 amino acid sequence together with its V-J genes. Clonal expansion, Shannon diversity and CDR3 relatedness (CalcPairwiseDistances, ClusterSamples) were evaluated with VDJtools, and phylogenetic trees were built with CLCbio workbench. A clone was classed as expanded if it had 8 or more unique UMIs, a cutoff based on coefficient-of-variation modelling across technical triplicates. Through fastp at Q25 and MiXCR, TCRdb rebuilt clones from the public reads, retaining in-frame beta chains. Every entry covers one CDR3 protein and lists the most common genes and DNA from its rows. These V and J calls rely on TCRdb rather than the paper's analysis. The sample table contains roughly 70,000 distinct CDR3 sequences; only one count was recorded for 3.9% of them. Of the sample, approximately 1.3% falls within the top ten clones.

Counted from cysteine to phenylalanine, this CDR3 has 15 amino acids. The only DNA kept is the CDR3, 45 bases in frame from the first base. Between the V and J ends, shortened by 2 bases and 0 bases respectively, the junction contains 11 bases. CDR1 and CDR2 (MNHEY, SMNVEV) derive from the germline V gene (reference sequence). The sequencing input was PBMCs. This receptor chain uses TRBV27 and TRBJ2-7; the D gene assignment is ambiguous. This sequence originates from a man aged 25-40 years with multiple sclerosis. The DNA sequence reads TGTGCCAGCAGTTTAACAGTTGGAAGCTCCTACGAGCAGTACTTC. It translates to CASSLTVGSSYEQYF.